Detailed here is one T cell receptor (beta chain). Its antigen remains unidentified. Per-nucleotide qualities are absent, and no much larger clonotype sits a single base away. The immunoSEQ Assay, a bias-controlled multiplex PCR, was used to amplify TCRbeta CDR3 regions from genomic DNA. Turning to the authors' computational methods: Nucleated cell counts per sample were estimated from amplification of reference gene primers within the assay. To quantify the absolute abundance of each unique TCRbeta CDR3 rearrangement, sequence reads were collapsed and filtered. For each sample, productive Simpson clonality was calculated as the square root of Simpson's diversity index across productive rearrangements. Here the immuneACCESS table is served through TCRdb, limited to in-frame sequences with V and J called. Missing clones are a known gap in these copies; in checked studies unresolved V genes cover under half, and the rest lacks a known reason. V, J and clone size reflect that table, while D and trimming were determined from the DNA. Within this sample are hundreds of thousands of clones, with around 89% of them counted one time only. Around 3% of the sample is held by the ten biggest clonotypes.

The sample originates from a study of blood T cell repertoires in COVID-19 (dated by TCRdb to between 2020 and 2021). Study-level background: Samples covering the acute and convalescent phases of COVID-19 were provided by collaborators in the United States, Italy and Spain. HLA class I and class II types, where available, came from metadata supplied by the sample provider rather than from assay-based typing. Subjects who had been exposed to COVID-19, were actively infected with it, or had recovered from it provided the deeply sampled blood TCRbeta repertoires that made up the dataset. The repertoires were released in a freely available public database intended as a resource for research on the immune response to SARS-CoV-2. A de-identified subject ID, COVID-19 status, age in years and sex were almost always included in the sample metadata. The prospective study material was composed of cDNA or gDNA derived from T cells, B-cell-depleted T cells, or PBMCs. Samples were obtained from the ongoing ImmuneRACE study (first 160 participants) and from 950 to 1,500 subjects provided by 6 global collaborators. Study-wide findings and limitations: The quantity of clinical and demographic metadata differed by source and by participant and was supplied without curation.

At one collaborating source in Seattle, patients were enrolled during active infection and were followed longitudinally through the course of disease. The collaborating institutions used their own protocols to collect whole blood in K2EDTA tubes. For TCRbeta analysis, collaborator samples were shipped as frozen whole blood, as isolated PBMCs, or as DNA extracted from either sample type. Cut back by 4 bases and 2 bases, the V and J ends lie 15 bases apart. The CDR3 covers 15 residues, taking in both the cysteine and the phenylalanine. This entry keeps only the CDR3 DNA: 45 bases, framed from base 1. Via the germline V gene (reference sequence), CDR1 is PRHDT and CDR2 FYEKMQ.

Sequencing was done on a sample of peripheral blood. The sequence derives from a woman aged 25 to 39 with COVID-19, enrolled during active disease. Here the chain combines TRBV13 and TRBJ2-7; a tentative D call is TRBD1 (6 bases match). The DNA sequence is TGTGCCAGCAGCTATGATACAGGGTTCCCCTACGAGCAGTACTTC. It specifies CASSYDTGFPYEQYF.